The clone carrying this TCR beta chain appeared a few times. Its specificity is not known. This entry comes from a study of early T cells in non-severe SARS-CoV-2 infection. Overall study findings and caveats: Clonotype matching in VDJdb favored anti-spike CD8 responses and did not capture private and CD4 specificities.

Individual cDNA molecules received unique molecular identifiers. TCRdb re-called the 5' RACE reads through MiXCR, storing one row per CDR3 protein. The sample carries 50,000 to 80,000 distinct CDR3 sequences, roughly 8.2% recorded once. V lost 5 bases to trimming and J lost 0 bases, with 11 bases between them. Germline lookup yields CDR1 LGHDT and CDR2 YNNKEL (reference sequence). The length of the CDR3 is 15 residues. The sample in question was whole blood, obtained at baseline. This clonotype originated in an adult who was a healthcare worker with PCR-confirmed SARS-CoV-2 infection or an uninfected control (not recorded which). The chain links TRBV3-1 to TRBJ2-1, with TRBD2 as a possible D gene (6 bases). CDR3 DNA sequence: TGTGCCAGCAGCTCTAGCGTTCTCTCCTACAATGAGCAGTTCTTC. It specifies CASSSSVLSYNEQFF.